Presented here are 27 T cell receptor beta chains from one specimen sequenced in a study of blood T cells in healthy people across ages. The authors ran a second PCR of 7 to 11 cycles using a sample-barcoded 5' primer and a J-beta primer mix. TCRdb processed the 5' RACE reads anew with MiXCR; each CDR3 protein has one entry. The repertoire includes approximately 830,000 distinct CDR3 sequences, under 80% of them detected once, and approximately 30% sits in the top ten. The sample comprised blood. These receptors were obtained from a man aged 30 to 45 in good health.

J is TRBJ2-7 and V is TRBV30, with a possible D match to TRBD2 (5 bases). The CDR3 runs to 13 residues. V gave up 6 bases and J gave up 3 bases, with 15 bases separating them. Germline CDR1 and CDR2: GTSNPN and SVGIG (reference sequence). CDR3 residues: CACRRPEGYEQYF. CDR3 sequence (DNA): TGTGCCTGCAGACGGCCTGAGGGCTACGAGCAGTACTTC.

The gene calls are TRBV6-6 and TRBJ2-5, with TRBD1 matching over 7 bases. After removal of 0 bases from V and 2 bases from J, the junction contained 3 bases not matched to a gene. Looked up from germline, CDR1 is MNHNY and CDR2 is SVGAGI (reference sequence). This CDR3 contains 15 residues. The CDR3 DNA follows: TGTGCCAGCAGTTACTCGGGACAGTATCAAGAGACCCAGTACTTC. This gives the protein CASSYSGQYQETQYF.

This clonotype has only one observation. The chain links TRBV28 to TRBJ2-7; 8 positions agree with TRBD2. Germline CDR1 and CDR2: MDHEN and SYDVKM. CDR3 length equals 16 residues. The V and J ends lost 4 bases and 2 bases, in that order; junction bases with no gene match: 10. CDR3 protein: CASSSPRGGRAYEQYF. CDR3 nucleotide sequence: TGTGCCAGCAGTTCACCTCGGGGGGGGCGCGCCTACGAGCAGTACTTC.

The chain couples TRBV5-5 to TRBJ2-3, with D tentatively TRBD2 (6 bases). The length of the CDR3 is 15 residues. Germline V gene sequence: CDR1 SGHKS, CDR2 YYEKEE (reference sequence). V dropped 5 bases and J dropped 3 bases, with 16 bases sitting between them. The CDR3 here is CASSPDPGRTDTQYF. CDR3 DNA: TGTGCCAGCAGTCCCGACCCGGGGAGGACAGATACGCAGTATTTT.

The gene calls are TRBV5-5 and TRBJ2-5; 11 bases are shared with TRBD2. The J segment lost 1 base and the V segment lost 4 bases, leaving 6 bases of the junction unmatched. CDR1 is SGHKS, CDR2 YYEKEE, per germline (reference sequence). The CDR3 is 16 residues long. CDR3 nucleotide sequence: TGTGCCAGCAGCAGGTTGACTAGCGGGACCCAAGAGACCCAGTACTTC. Residues: CASSRLTSGTQETQYF.

The genes are TRBV20-1 and TRBJ2-5; D tentatively reads TRBD1 or TRBD2 (5 bases each). The DNA end is more similar to TRBJ2-7, so the J call may be wrong. The CDR3 runs 14 residues. Germline V CDR1 and CDR2: DFQATT, SNEGSKA (reference sequence). In DNA form, the CDR3 reads TGCAGTGCTAGAGATCGGGACGGTTCCTACGAGCAGTACTTC. Its translation is CSARDRDGSYEQYF.

This rearrangement joins TRBV7-9 to TRBJ1-5; D is uncertain. This CDR3 is 13 amino acids long. V was cut by 9 bases and J by 4 bases, with 13 bases left in between. Per the germline V gene, CDR1 is SEHNR and CDR2 is FQNEAQ (reference sequence). This CDR3 is CASASTGNQPQHF. As DNA, the CDR3 is TGTGCCAGTGCTTCGACGGGGAATCAGCCCCAGCATTTT.

The J gene is TRBJ1-6, the V gene TRBV2, with D perhaps matching TRBD1 (6 bases). The CDR3 has 11 residues. Germline V gene sequence: CDR1 SNHLY, CDR2 FYNNEI. V dropped 8 bases and J dropped 11 bases, with 10 bases sitting between them. The CDR3 DNA sequence: TGTGCCAGCCGGACAGTCCCACCCCTCCACTTT. As protein: CASRTVPPLHF.

This clonotype was found a few times. J is TRBJ2-3 and V is TRBV7-2, with 8 bases aligning to TRBD2. Germline V gene data show CDR1 as SGHTA and CDR2 as FQGNSA. Trimming removed 6 bases from V and 0 bases from J; junction bases left unmatched: 5. The CDR3 runs to 15 residues. This chain's CDR3 is CASRPSGLSTDTQYF. The CDR3 DNA sequence: TGTGCCAGCAGGCCTAGCGGGCTTAGCACAGATACGCAGTATTTT.

V is TRBV12-3 or TRBV12-4 and J is TRBJ1-4; D perhaps matches TRBD1 (5 bases). The CDR3 length is 14 residues. V lost 6 bases and J lost 8, with 16 bases in between. CDR3 region: CASSKSRAQEKLFF. The CDR3 nucleotides are TGTGCCAGCAGCAAAAGCAGGGCCCAGGAAAAACTGTTTTTT.

The chain joins TRBV29-1 to TRBJ2-5, with 7 bases identical to TRBD1. Germline-derived CDR1 and CDR2 are SQVTM and ANQGSEA. The CDR3 has 15 residues. V gave up 4 bases and J gave up 11 bases; unmatched junction bases: 19. The CDR3 protein is CSVGSDRWGTYGQYF. CDR3 DNA sequence: TGCAGCGTTGGATCGGACAGGTGGGGTACCTACGGGCAGTACTTC.

This clonotype is a singleton in its sample. The chain recombines TRBV20-1 with TRBJ2-5; 8 bases line up with TRBD1. Per germline, CDR1 DFQATT and CDR2 SNEGSKA (reference sequence). The CDR3 length is 15 residues. V was pared by 6 bases and J by 4 bases, with 13 bases of the junction left unmatched. The CDR3 coding sequence is TGCAGTGCCACCGGACCAGGGGGCGCAAGAGAGACCCAGTACTTC. This encodes CSATGPGGARETQYF.

This clonotype was seen once. The chain uses TRBV7-9 and TRBJ2-6; possible D gene TRBD1, 6 bases. There are 14 residues in the CDR3. Germline CDR1 SEHNR, CDR2 FQNEAQ (reference sequence). V was cut by 5 bases and J by 6 bases, with 11 bases left in between. CDR3 region: CASSATGLANVLTF. DNA of the CDR3: TGTGCCAGCAGCGCGACAGGACTGGCCAACGTCCTGACTTTC.

This clonotype was counted a single time. The chain combines TRBV7-9 with TRBJ2-1; D may be TRBD1 (6 bases). V gave up 5 bases and J gave up 15 bases, with 20 bases separating them. Per the germline V gene, CDR1 is SEHNR and CDR2 is FQNEAQ (reference sequence). The CDR3 is made up of 13 amino acids. CDR3 sequence reads: CASSHAQNRDPFF. CDR3 nucleotide sequence: TGTGCCAGCAGCCACGCCCAAAACAGGGACCCGTTCTTC. The complete variable domain, with remaining parts taken from reference TRBV7-9 and TRBJ2-1, reads DTGVSQNPRHKITKRGQNVTFRCDPISEHNRLYWYRQTLGQGPEFLTYFQNEAQLEKSRLLSDRFSAERPKGSFSTLEIQRTEQGDSAMYLCASSHAQNRDPFFGPGTRLTVL.

The gene calls are TRBV20-1 and TRBJ2-5; D uncertain. Germline loops: CDR1 DFQATT, CDR2 SNEGSKA (reference sequence). Trimming shortened V by 1 base and J by 1 base, and 7 bases separated the two germline ends. The CDR3 is 13 amino acids. CDR3 loop: CSARGPIQETQYF. The CDR3 DNA follows: TGCAGTGCTAGAGGACCCATCCAAGAGACCCAGTACTTC.

The chain carries TRBV29-1 and TRBJ2-3; D gene ambiguous. The CDR3 has 14 residues. Germline V CDR1 and CDR2: SQVTM, ANQGSEA. V shed 2 bases and J shed 1 base, with 10 bases lying between them. This CDR3 is CSVERNVGTDTQYF. For the CDR3, the DNA is TGCAGCGTTGAAAGAAACGTAGGCACAGATACGCAGTATTTT.

The chain combines TRBV7-3 with TRBJ2-3; 14 bases are shared with TRBD2. The CDR3 covers 18 residues. V shed 6 bases and J 0 bases; nucleotides not matched to a gene: 8. CDR1 and CDR2 (germline): SGHTA, FQGTGA. The CDR3 region has the DNA TGTGCCAGCAGTTTGGGACTAGCGGGGGCCTCTAGCACAGATACGCAGTATTTT. Its translation: CASSLGLAGASSTDTQYF.

Notes on this clonotype: Sequence at one end of the junction differs from germline and may be a read error. The chain is built from TRBV9 and TRBJ2-6, with D maybe TRBD2 (5 bases). Germline CDR1 is SGDLS and CDR2 is YYNGEE. This CDR3 has 16 residues. This CDR3 is CASSVGWDSGANVLTF. Written as DNA, the CDR3 is TGTGCCAGTAGCGTAGGTTGGGACTCTGGGGCCAACGTCCTGACTTTC.

CDR3 loop: CASDGQGATDTQYF. CDR3 DNA sequence: TGCGCCAGCGACGGACAGGGGGCCACAGATACGCAGTATTTT. The V gene is TRBV5-1, the J gene TRBJ2-3; 11 nucleotides match TRBD1. The CDR3 covers 14 residues. With 7 bases clipped from V and 2 bases from J, the junction kept 3 bases outside the gene matches. Germline loops: CDR1 SGHRS, CDR2 YFSETQ. The whole variable domain, remainder taken from reference TRBV5-1 and TRBJ2-3, is KAGVTQTPRYLIKTRGQQVTLSCSPISGHRSVSWYQQTPGQGLQFLFEYFSETQRNKGNFPGRFSGRQFSNSRSEMNVSTLELGDSALYLCASDGQGATDTQYFGPGTRLTVL.

This clonotype has only one observation. The V gene is TRBV7-9, the J gene TRBJ1-2; 7 bases fit TRBD1. The length of the CDR3 is 14 residues. The V segment lost 6 bases and the J segment 2 bases; nucleotides outside the gene matches: 6. Germline CDR1 reads SEHNR; CDR2 reads FQNEAQ (reference sequence). CDR3 sequence reads: CASSTGQANYGYTF. The DNA for the CDR3 is TGTGCCAGCAGTACCGGACAGGCCAACTATGGCTACACCTTC.

This CDR3 is CASHASQGRYGYTF. The CDR3 DNA sequence: TGTGCCAGCCATGCGTCGCAGGGGCGGTATGGCTACACCTTC. The chain carries TRBV6-2 or TRBV6-3 and TRBJ1-2; a possible D gene is TRBD1 (6 bases). Per the germline V gene, CDR1 is MNHEY and CDR2 is SVGEGT. Deletions cut 8 bases from V and 5 bases from J, with 18 bases between. This CDR3 region has 14 residues.

On this clonotype: A junction end diverges from the germline sequence, so it may reflect a read error. The rearrangement uses TRBV9 and TRBJ1-1; D remains unclear. Germline CDR1 is SGDLS and CDR2 is YYNGEE. CDR3 length: 14 amino acids. The CDR3 region has the DNA TGTGCCAGCGGCGTAGTATCCAGTTCAGGTGAAGCTTTCTTT. Translation gives CASGVVSSSGEAFF. Variable domain in full (rest from reference TRBV9 and TRBJ1-1): DSGVTQTPKHLITATGQRVTLRCSPRSGDLSVYWYQQSLDQGLQFLIQYYNGEERAKGNILERFSAQQFPDLHSELNLSSLELGDSALYFCASGVVSSSGEAFFGQGTRLTVV.

This clonotype was seen only a few times. The V call is TRBV4-2, the J call TRBJ2-1, with a tentative D call TRBD1 (6 bases). Between the trimmed V and J ends, which lost 4 bases and 5 bases, there was a span of 12 bases. The CDR3 spans 14 residues. CDR1 is LGHNA and CDR2 is YNFKEQ in the germline V gene. CDR3 sequence (DNA): TGTGCCAGCAGCCCTGGGACATTCAACAATGAGCAGTTCTTC. Translating gives CASSPGTFNNEQFF.

This clonotype was counted a single time. V gene TRBV10-3 combines with J gene TRBJ2-4; tentative D call: TRBD2 (6 bases). The J call may be faulty, since TRBJ2-5 better matches the DNA end. The germline V gene has CDR1 ENHRY and CDR2 SYGVKD. The CDR3 extends over 13 amino acids. CDR3 in amino acids: CAIQAGHQETQYF. CDR3 in DNA: TGTGCCATCCAGGCGGGGCACCAAGAGACCCAGTACTTC.

This sequence joins TRBV5-1 and TRBJ2-2; 8 bases map to TRBD1. Trimming removed 2 bases from V and 4 bases from J; junction bases left unmatched: 1. Germline V gene data show CDR1 as SGHRS and CDR2 as YFSETQ. This CDR3 has 14 amino acids. The DNA of the CDR3 is TGCGCCAGCAGCTTCGACAGGGGCACCGGGGAGCTGTTTTTT. Translated: CASSFDRGTGELFF.

This chain connects TRBV6-2 or TRBV6-3 to TRBJ2-2; D remains unclear. The CDR3 loop spans 14 amino acids. Per germline, CDR1 MNHEY and CDR2 SVGEGT. The V end was cut by 1 base, the J end by 3 bases, with 6 bases between. The CDR3 loop reads CASSYYPDTGELFF. CDR3 in DNA: TGTGCCAGCAGTTACTATCCAGACACCGGGGAGCTGTTTTTT.

The chain employs TRBV27 and TRBJ2-2; the D gene is possibly TRBD1 (5 bases). This CDR3 has 15 residues. Germline V gene lookup returns CDR1 MNHEY and CDR2 SMNVEV (reference sequence). The V and J ends lost 3 bases and 2 bases respectively, with 10 bases between them. This CDR3 is CASSLKGSNTGELFF. CDR3 coding DNA: TGTGCCAGCAGTTTGAAGGGGTCCAACACCGGGGAGCTGTTTTTT.